This TCR beta chain emerged from a study of OX40 agonist ivuxolimab in advanced cancers. General notes on the study: Ivuxolimab was a fully human IgG2 agonistic monoclonal antibody targeting the costimulatory receptor OX40 (CD134). Intravenous ivuxolimab was administered to patients every 2 weeks at six dose levels: 0.01, 0.1, 0.3, 1.5, 3 and 10 mg/kg. Of the 50 to 55 dose-escalation patients, hepatocellular carcinoma was present in approximately 20, melanoma in approximately 15, renal cell carcinoma in 9 and head and neck cancer in 9. In the dose-escalation cohort, 70% to 85% of patients were male, and the mean age was roughly 60 years with a range of roughly 20 to 79. Patients were allowed to have had prior anti-PD-1, anti-PD-L1 or anti-CTLA-4 therapy, and 40% of the dose-escalation patients had previously received checkpoint inhibitors. Partial responses occurred in three dose-escalation patients: two with cutaneous melanoma and one with hepatocellular carcinoma. Peripheral TCRbeta sequencing was intended to test whether TCR sequence diversity was altered and clonal T-cell expansion was caused by ivuxolimab. The paper covers the monotherapy dose-escalation part of the phase I ivuxolimab trial, which included N of about 56 patients. Overall study outcomes, separate from this receptor: Which antigens the clonally expanded peripheral T cells were specific for was not determined. At doses of 0.1 to 3.0 mg/kg, clonal expansion of both CD4+ and CD8+ blood T cells was observed from baseline to week 6. In the 0.1-3.0 mg/kg groups, partial responders were among the patients with the lowest normalized peripheral clonal expansion, particularly in CD8+ T cells. Low levels of normalized T-cell clonal expansion were also shown by some nonresponding patients. After ivuxolimab, more expanded clones were found on average in CD8+ T cells than in CD4+ T cells.

The CDR3 numbers 14 residues from cysteine through phenylalanine. The sequence is cut down to CDR3 DNA, 42 bases in frame from base 1. CDR1 and CDR2, looked up from the germline V gene, are KGHSH and LQKENI. Deletion took 2 bases off V and 1 base off J, with a span of 7 bases between the germline ends. Turning to this clone: Its antigen is not yet known. Base qualities are missing; no much larger clone stands one base away.

Patients with a history of autoimmune disease or receiving systemic immunosuppression were excluded from the trial. Peripheral blood for TCR sequencing was drawn from every dose cohort at baseline, at cycle 4 day 1 and at cycle 7 day 1. Samples came from an open-label, multicenter, first-in-human phase I dose-escalation trial of ivuxolimab. Adults with locally advanced or metastatic melanoma, renal cell carcinoma, hepatocellular carcinoma or head and neck squamous cell carcinoma were enrolled in the trial. CD4+ and CD8+ T cells were sorted separately from peripheral blood before TCR sequencing. Genomic DNA was extracted from sorted cells for sequencing of the TCRbeta CDR3 region. The immunoSEQ Assay was used for sequencing of TCRbeta CDR3 regions. TCRdb's version of the immuneACCESS table is confined to in-frame rearrangements and falls short of the full clone set. An unresolved V gene accounts for under half of the shortfall where checked; the remainder is of unknown origin. The sample table contains about 32,000 clones; only one count was recorded for approximately 80% of them. About 20% of the sample is in the top ten clones.

Source: CD4+ or CD8+ T cells sorted from blood, taken in a trial of the OX40 agonist ivuxolimab. This sequence originates from an adult with an advanced solid tumor such as melanoma, head and neck, liver or kidney cancer. The chain links TRBV18 with TRBJ2-3, with a weak D call of TRBD1 (6 bases match). The nucleotide sequence reads TGTGCCAGCTCACCAAACAGGGGCACAGATACGCAGTATTTT. This encodes CASSPNRGTDTQYF.